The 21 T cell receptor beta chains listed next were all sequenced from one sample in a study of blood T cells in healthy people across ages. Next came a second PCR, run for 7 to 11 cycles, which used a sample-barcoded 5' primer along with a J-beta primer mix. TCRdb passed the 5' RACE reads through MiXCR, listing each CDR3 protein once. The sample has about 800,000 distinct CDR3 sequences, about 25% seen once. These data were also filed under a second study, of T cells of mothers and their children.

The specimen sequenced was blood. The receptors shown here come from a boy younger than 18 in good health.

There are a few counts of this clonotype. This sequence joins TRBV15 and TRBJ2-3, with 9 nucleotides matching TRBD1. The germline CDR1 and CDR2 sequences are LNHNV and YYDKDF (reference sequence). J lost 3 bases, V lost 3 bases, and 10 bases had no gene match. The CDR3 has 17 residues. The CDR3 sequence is CATSRDVTGGRTDTQYF. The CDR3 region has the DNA TGTGCCACCAGCAGGGATGTGACAGGGGGAAGGACAGATACGCAGTATTTT.

The CDR3 coding sequence is TGTGCCAGCAGCCTCAGAGGCTGGGATTCACCCCTCCACTTT. It codes for CASSLRGWDSPLHF. This rearrangement joins TRBV7-2 to TRBJ1-6; D is uncertain. Germline V CDR1 and CDR2: SGHTA, FQGNSA. V dropped 5 bases and J dropped 8 bases, with 13 bases sitting between them. The CDR3 totals 14 residues.

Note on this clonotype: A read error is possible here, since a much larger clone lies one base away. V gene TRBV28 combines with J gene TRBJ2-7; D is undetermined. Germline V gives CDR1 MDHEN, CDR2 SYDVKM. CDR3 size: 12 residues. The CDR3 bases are TGTGCCGGCAGTTTATTAGACTACGAGCAGTACTTC. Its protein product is CAGSLLDYEQYF.

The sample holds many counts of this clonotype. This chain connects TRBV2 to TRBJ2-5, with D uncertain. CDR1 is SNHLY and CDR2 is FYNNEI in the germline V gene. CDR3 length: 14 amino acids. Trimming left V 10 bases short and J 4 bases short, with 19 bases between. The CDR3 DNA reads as TGTGCCACCGCCCGGTCCCAAGCCTTAGAGACCCAGTACTTC. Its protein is CATARSQALETQYF.

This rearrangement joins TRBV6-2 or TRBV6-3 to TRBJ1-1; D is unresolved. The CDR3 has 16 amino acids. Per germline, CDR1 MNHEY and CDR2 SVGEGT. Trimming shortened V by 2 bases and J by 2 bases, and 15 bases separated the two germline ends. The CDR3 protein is CASSYTSAAINTEAFF. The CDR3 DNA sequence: TGTGCCAGCAGTTACACGTCGGCAGCGATAAACACTGAAGCTTTCTTT.

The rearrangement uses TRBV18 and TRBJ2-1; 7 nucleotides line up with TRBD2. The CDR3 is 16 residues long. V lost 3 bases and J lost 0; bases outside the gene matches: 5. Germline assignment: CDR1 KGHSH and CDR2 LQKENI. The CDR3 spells CASSPIGLGSYNEQFF. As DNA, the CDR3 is TGTGCCAGCTCACCTATAGGACTAGGCTCCTACAATGAGCAGTTCTTC.

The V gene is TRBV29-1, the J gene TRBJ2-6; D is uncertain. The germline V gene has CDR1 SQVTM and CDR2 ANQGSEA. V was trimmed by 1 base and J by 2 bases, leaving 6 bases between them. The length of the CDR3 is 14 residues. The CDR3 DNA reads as TGCAGCGTTGAAGGCGGCGCTGGGGCCAACGTCCTGACTTTC. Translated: CSVEGGAGANVLTF.

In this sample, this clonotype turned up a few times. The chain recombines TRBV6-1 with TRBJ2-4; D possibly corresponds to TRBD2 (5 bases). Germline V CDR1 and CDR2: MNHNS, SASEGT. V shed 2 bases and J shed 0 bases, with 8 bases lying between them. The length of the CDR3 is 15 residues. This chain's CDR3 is CASSETGIAKNIQYF. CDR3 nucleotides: TGTGCCAGCAGTGAAACGGGGATAGCCAAAAACATTCAGTACTTC.

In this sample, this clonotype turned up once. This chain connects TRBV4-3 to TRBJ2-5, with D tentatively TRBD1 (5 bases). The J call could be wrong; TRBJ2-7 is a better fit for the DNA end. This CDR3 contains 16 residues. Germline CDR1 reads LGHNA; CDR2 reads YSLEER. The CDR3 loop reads CASSQSFKTVPHEQYF. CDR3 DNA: TGCGCCAGCAGCCAATCCTTCAAGACAGTTCCCCACGAGCAGTACTTC.

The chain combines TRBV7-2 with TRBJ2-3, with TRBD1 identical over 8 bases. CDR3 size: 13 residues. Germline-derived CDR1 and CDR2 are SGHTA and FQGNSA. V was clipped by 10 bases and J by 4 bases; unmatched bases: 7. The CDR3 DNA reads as TGTGCCACCTTGGACAGGGAAGCAGATACGCAGTATTTT. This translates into CATLDREADTQYF. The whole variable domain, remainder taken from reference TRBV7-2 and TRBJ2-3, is GAGVSQSPSNKVTEKGKDVELRCDPISGHTALYWYRQSLGQGLEFLIYFQGNSAPDKSGLPSDRFSAERTGGSVSTLTIQRTQQEDSAVYLCATLDREADTQYFGPGTRLTVL.

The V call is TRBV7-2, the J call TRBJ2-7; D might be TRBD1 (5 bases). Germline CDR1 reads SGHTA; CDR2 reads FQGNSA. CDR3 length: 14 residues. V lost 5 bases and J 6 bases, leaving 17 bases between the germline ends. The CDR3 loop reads CASSPQGIMGEQYF. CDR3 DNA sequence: TGTGCCAGCAGCCCGCAGGGTATCATGGGCGAGCAGTACTTC.

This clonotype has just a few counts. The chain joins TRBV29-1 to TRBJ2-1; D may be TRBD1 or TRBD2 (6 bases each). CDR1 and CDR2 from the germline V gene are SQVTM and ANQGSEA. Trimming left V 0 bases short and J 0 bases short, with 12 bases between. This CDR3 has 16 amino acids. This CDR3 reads CSVEERGESSYNEQFF. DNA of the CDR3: TGCAGCGTTGAAGAGAGGGGGGAGAGCTCCTACAATGAGCAGTTCTTC.

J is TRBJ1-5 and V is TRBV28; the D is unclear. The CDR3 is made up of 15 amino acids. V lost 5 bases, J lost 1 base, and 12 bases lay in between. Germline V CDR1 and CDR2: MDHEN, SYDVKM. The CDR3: CASSEARGSNQPQHF. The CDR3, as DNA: TGTGCCAGCAGTGAAGCTAGAGGGAGCAATCAGCCCCAGCATTTT.

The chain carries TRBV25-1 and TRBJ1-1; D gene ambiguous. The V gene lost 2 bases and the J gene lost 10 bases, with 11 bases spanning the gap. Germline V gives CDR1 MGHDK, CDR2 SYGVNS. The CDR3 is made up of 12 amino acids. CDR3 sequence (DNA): TGTGCCAGCAGTGAACGTTCTGGTCGAGCTTTCTTT. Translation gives CASSERSGRAFF.

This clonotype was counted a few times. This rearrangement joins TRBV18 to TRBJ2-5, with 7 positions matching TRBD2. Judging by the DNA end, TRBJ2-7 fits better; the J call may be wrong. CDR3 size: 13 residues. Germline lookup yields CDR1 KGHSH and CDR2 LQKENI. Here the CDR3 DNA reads TGTGCCAGCTCACCTCAGGGAGGGAACGAGCAGTACTTC. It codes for CASSPQGGNEQYF.

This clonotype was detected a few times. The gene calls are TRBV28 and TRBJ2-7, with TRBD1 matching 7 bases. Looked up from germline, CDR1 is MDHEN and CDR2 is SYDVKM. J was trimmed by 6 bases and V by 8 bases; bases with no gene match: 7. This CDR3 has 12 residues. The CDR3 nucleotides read TGTGCCAGCCAGGAACAGGGGTTCGAGCAGTACTTC. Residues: CASQEQGFEQYF.

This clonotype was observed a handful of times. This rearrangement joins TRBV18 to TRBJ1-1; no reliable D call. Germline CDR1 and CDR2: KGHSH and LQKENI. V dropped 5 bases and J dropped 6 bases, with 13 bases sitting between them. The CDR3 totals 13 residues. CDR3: CASSDVTLAEAFF. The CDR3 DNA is TGTGCCAGCTCAGACGTTACTCTCGCTGAAGCTTTCTTT. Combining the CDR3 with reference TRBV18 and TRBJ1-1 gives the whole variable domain NAGVMQNPRHLVRRRGQEARLRCSPMKGHSHVYWYRQLPEEGLKFMVYLQKENIIDESGMPKERFSAEFPKEGPSILRIQQVVRGDSAAYFCASSDVTLAEAFFGQGTRLTVV.

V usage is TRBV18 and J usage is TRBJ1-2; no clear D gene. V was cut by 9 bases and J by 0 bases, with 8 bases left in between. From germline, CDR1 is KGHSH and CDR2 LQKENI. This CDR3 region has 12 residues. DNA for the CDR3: TGTGCCAGTTCCATGGCTAACTATGGCTACACCTTC. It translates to CASSMANYGYTF.

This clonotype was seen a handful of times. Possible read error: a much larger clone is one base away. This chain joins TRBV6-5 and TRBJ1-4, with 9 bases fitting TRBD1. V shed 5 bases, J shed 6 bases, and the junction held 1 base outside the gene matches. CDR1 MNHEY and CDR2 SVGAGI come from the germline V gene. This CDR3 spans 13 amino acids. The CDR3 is CASSRQGDEKLFF. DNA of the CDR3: TGTGCCAGCAGTCGACAGGGGGATGAAAAACTGTTTTTT.

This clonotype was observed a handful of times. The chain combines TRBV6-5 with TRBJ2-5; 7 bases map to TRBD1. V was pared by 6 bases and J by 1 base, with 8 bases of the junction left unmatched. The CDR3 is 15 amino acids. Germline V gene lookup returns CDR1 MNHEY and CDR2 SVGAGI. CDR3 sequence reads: CASSLNTGVQETQYF. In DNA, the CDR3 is TGTGCCAGCAGCCTAAACACAGGGGTCCAAGAGACCCAGTACTTC.

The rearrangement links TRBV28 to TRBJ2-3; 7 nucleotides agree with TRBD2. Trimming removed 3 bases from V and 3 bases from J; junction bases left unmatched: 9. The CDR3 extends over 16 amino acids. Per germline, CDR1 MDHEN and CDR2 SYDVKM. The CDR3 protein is CASSLAGLGLTDTQYF. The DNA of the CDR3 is TGTGCCAGCAGTTTGGCTGGACTAGGTCTTACAGATACGCAGTATTTT.